These 17 T cell receptor beta chains were sequenced from one sample in a study of Graves' ophthalmopathy and Graves' hyperthyroidism. From RNA, the CDR3 regions of TCR beta chains were amplified and sequenced. A first-round RT-PCR used HTBI primers, followed by a second-round multiplex PCR. TCRdb ran MiXCR on the multiplex PCR reads and lists one entry per CDR3 protein. The sample lists just over 400,000 distinct CDR3 sequences; around 20% were seen once. Material: peripheral blood. All receptors derive from a young woman with stable Graves' hyperthyroidism.

This clonotype was picked up many times. The chain is built from TRBV6-1 and TRBJ2-7; TRBD2 might be the D (5 bases). CDR3 length: 13 residues. Germline V gene lookup returns CDR1 MNHNS and CDR2 SASEGT. V shed 2 bases and J shed 3 bases, with 8 bases lying between them. This CDR3 reads CASSEREFYEQYF. CDR3 DNA: TGTGCCAGCAGTGAAAGGGAGTTCTACGAGCAGTACTTC.

This clonotype was seen more than once but under ten times. This CDR3 is CASSRREGASGNTIYF. The CDR3 DNA sequence: TGTGCCAGCAGCCGACGGGAGGGTGCCTCTGGAAACACCATATATTTT. This sequence joins TRBV4-2 and TRBJ1-3; D not resolved. The germline gives CDR1 LGHNA, CDR2 YNFKEQ. The CDR3 sequence is 16 residues long. V lost 4 bases to trimming and J lost 0 bases, with 13 bases between them.

This clonotype was counted many times. The chain links TRBV13 to TRBJ2-2; 7 nucleotides agree with TRBD1. Germline trimming cut 7 bases from V and 0 bases from J; bases unmatched to any gene: 8. The CDR3 has 16 amino acids. The germline gives CDR1 PRHDT, CDR2 FYEKMQ (reference sequence). Here the CDR3 reads CASNPDRETNTGELFF. CDR3 coding DNA: TGTGCCAGCAACCCCGACAGGGAAACGAACACCGGGGAGCTGTTTTTT. The variable domain in full, with the rest retrieved from reference TRBV13 and TRBJ2-2, is AAGVIQSPRHLIKEKRETATLKCYPIPRHDTVYWYQQGPGQDPQFLISFYEKMQSDKGSIPDRFSAQQFSDYHSELNMSSLELGDSALYFCASNPDRETNTGELFFGEGSRLTVL.

This clonotype was recorded at least ten times. J is TRBJ2-7 and V is TRBV19; 8 nucleotides agree with TRBD2. V trimming: 5 bases; J trimming: 7 bases; junction bases outside the gene matches: 1. Germline V gene sequence: CDR1 LNHDA, CDR2 SQIVND (reference sequence). This CDR3 region has 11 residues. The CDR3 DNA follows: TGTGCCAGTAGTGAGCGGGAGGAGCAGTACTTC. Protein product: CASSEREEQYF.

There are many counts of this clonotype. V and J are TRBV29-1 and TRBJ2-5; a weak D match, TRBD1 (6 bases). Germline CDR1 SQVTM, CDR2 ANQGSEA. The CDR3 is 12 residues long. Trimming cost V 0 bases and J 4 bases, with 6 bases left between them. CDR3 in amino acids: CSVEEGGETQYF. The CDR3 DNA is TGCAGCGTTGAAGAAGGGGGAGAGACCCAGTACTTC.

The chain couples TRBV11-2 to TRBJ2-7; 8 positions match TRBD2. V shed 1 base, J shed 3 bases, and the junction held 8 bases outside the gene matches. CDR1 and CDR2 (germline): SGHAT, FQNNGV. CDR3 length: 16 residues. Written as DNA, the CDR3 is TGTGCCAGCAGCTTAGGAGGGGCTAGCGGGCACTACGAGCAGTACTTC. Its protein product is CASSLGGASGHYEQYF.

This clonotype was picked up many times. The rearrangement links TRBV20-1 to TRBJ2-5; D is ambiguous. The V gene lost 6 bases and the J gene lost 4 bases, with 12 bases spanning the gap. This CDR3 spans 12 amino acids. CDR1 DFQATT and CDR2 SNEGSKA come from the germline V gene (reference sequence). This chain's CDR3 is CSAKSFGETQYF. The CDR3 DNA reads TGCAGTGCCAAATCGTTCGGAGAGACCCAGTACTTC.

At least ten counts were recorded for this clonotype. This chain uses TRBV20-1 with TRBJ1-5, with a possible D match to TRBD1 (5 bases). Trimming cost V 3 bases and J 0 bases, with 12 bases left between them. The CDR3 runs to 15 residues. CDR1 and CDR2 from the germline V gene are DFQATT and SNEGSKA (reference sequence). The CDR3 reads CSASRGRGSNQPQHF. The CDR3, as DNA: TGCAGTGCTAGCCGGGGACGCGGTAGCAATCAGCCCCAGCATTTT.

This clonotype was picked up a small number of times. The chain combines TRBV4-1 with TRBJ2-7; TRBD1 agrees at 7 bases. Losses at the gene ends were 0 bases for V and 2 bases for J; bases not matched to a gene: 1. Germline lookup yields CDR1 MGHRA and CDR2 YSYEKL. The CDR3 totals 14 residues. CDR3 nucleotide sequence: TGCGCCAGCAGCCAAGAAGACAGGGCCTACGAGCAGTACTTC. Translated, it gives CASSQEDRAYEQYF.

This clonotype was counted many times. This may be a read error: a much more frequent sequence differs by one nucleotide. This chain links TRBV6-2 or TRBV6-3 with TRBJ1-5, with D possibly being TRBD1 (5 bases). V was cut by 7 bases and J by 4 bases, with 11 bases left in between. The CDR3 has 13 residues. Per germline, CDR1 MNHEY and CDR2 SVGEGT. CDR3 DNA: TGTGCCAGCACCCTGACAGAAAATCAGCCCCAGCATTTT. Translated, it gives CASTLTENQPQHF.

This clonotype was detected ten times or more. The J gene is TRBJ1-5, the V gene TRBV7-8; D may be TRBD1 (6 bases). This CDR3 is 14 amino acids long. Per germline, CDR1 SGHVS and CDR2 FQNEAQ. Trimming shortened V by 5 bases and J by 5 bases, and 13 bases separated the two germline ends. The CDR3 DNA sequence: TGTGCCAGCAGCGTAACAGGGATTTATCAGCCCCAGCATTTT. Translated: CASSVTGIYQPQHF.

The chain recombines TRBV28 with TRBJ1-1; 8 bases are a match to TRBD1. The germline CDR1 and CDR2 sequences are MDHEN and SYDVKM. This CDR3 has 12 residues. J lost 10 bases, V lost 4 bases, and 5 bases had no gene match. The CDR3 DNA reads TGTGCCAGCAGTTCCCCAGGGGGCTCAGCTTTCTTT. It translates to CASSSPGGSAFF. The full variable domain, rest sourced from reference TRBV28 and TRBJ1-1, is DVKVTQSSRYLVKRTGEKVFLECVQDMDHENMFWYRQDPGLGLRLIYFSYDVKMKEKGDIPEGYSVSREKKERFSLILESASTNQTSMYLCASSSPGGSAFFGQGTRLTVV.

Comment on this clonotype: A much larger clone lies one base from this, so it may be a read error. The chain has TRBV24-1 and TRBJ2-5, with D possibly being TRBD2 (5 bases). Germline lookup yields CDR1 KGHDR and CDR2 SFDVKD. CDR3 size: 13 residues. The CDR3 DNA follows: TGTGCCACCGCCGAGGGTAATCAAGATACCCAGTACTTC. It encodes CATAEGNQDTQYF.

Many counts were recorded for this clonotype. The chain links TRBV7-2 to TRBJ2-2; 8 positions match TRBD2. Unmatched junction bases numbered 6, after V lost 4 bases and J lost 5 bases. This CDR3 region has 15 residues. The germline V gene has CDR1 SGHTA and CDR2 FQGNSA. CDR3 DNA: TGTGCCAGCAGCTCAGGGCCGGGAGGGACCGGGGAGCTGTTTTTT. Encoded protein: CASSSGPGGTGELFF. The complete variable domain, with remaining parts taken from reference TRBV7-2 and TRBJ2-2, reads GAGVSQSPSNKVTEKGKDVELRCDPISGHTALYWYRQSLGQGLEFLIYFQGNSAPDKSGLPSDRFSAERTGGSVSTLTIQRTQQEDSAVYLCASSSGPGGTGELFFGEGSRLTVL.

This clonotype was picked up many times. V usage is TRBV27 and J usage is TRBJ2-7; the D is unclear. The CDR3 sequence is 13 residues long. Germline-derived CDR1 and CDR2 are MNHEY and SMNVEV (reference sequence). Trimming took 3 bases from V and 3 from J, leaving 9 bases between them. CDR3 sequence reads: CASSLALHYEQYF. DNA of the CDR3: TGTGCCAGCAGTTTGGCTTTGCACTACGAGCAGTACTTC.

This clonotype was observed at least ten times. The chain couples TRBV30 to TRBJ1-2, with TRBD1 as a possible D gene (6 bases). Germline CDR1 reads GTSNPN; CDR2 reads SVGIG (reference sequence). Trimming took off 1 base at V and 4 bases at J, with 10 bases between the two ends. The CDR3 extends over 13 amino acids. Written as DNA, the CDR3 is TGTGCCTGGAGTGGGGGGGGCCCCTATGGCTACACCTTC. It yields the protein CAWSGGGPYGYTF.

This clonotype was picked up a small number of times. This chain links TRBV18 with TRBJ1-2; D may be TRBD1 (6 bases). The CDR3 runs 13 residues. The V end was cut by 2 bases, the J end by 6 bases, with 10 bases between. Germline values: CDR1 KGHSH, CDR2 LQKENI. CDR3 sequence: CASSPTGGDGYTF. CDR3 bases: TGTGCCAGCTCACCAACCGGGGGCGATGGCTACACCTTC.